The source of this T cell receptor (beta chain) is a study of T cells in Graves' hyperthyroidism and ophthalmopathy. Amplification targeted TCR beta CDR3 regions from RNA transcripts. RT-PCR in the first round (using the HTBI primer set) targeted the TCR CDR3. One entry per CDR3 protein results from TCRdb running MiXCR on the multiplex PCR reads. The data contain under 350,000 distinct CDR3 sequences, about 17% of them singletons. V lost 9 bases and J lost 4, with 19 bases in between. The CDR3 has 15 residues. Germline V gives CDR1 LNHDA, CDR2 SQIVND (reference sequence). The receptor's source is a woman aged 60 to 75 with Graves' ophthalmopathy. The sequenced sample consisted of blood. V and J are TRBV19 and TRBJ2-1, with D tentatively TRBD2 (7 bases). The CDR3 sequence: CASGGGGAAYNEQFF. Written as DNA, the CDR3 is TGTGCCAGCGGAGGGGGGGGGGCTGCTTACAATGAGCAGTTCTTC.